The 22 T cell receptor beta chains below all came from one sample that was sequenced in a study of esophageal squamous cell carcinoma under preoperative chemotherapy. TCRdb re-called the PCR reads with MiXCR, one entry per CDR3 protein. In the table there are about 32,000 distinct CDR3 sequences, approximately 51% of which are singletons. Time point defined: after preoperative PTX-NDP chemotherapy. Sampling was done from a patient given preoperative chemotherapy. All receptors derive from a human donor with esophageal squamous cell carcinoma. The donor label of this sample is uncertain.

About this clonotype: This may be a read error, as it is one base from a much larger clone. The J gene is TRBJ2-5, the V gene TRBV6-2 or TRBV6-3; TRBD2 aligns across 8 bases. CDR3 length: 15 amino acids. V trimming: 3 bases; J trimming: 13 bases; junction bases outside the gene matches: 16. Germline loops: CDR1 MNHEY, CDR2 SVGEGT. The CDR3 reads CASSYLNGGAHERYF. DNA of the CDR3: TGTGCCAGCAGTTATCTTAACGGGGGGGCCCACGAGCGGTACTTC.

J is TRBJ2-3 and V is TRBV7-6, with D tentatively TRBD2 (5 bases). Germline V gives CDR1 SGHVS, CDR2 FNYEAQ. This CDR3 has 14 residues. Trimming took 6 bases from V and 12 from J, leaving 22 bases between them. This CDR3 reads CASRWVGATDTQYF. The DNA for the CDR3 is TGTGCCAGCAGGTGGGTGGGAGCCACAGACACTCAGTATTTT.

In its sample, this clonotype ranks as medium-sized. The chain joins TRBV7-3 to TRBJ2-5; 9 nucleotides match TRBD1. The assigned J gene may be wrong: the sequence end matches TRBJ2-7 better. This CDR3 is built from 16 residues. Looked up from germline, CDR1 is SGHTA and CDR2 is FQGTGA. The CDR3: CASSKTGGRISSEQYF. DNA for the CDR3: TGTGCCAGCAGCAAAACAGGGGGCCGTATTTCGAGCGAGCAGTACTTC.

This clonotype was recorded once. The CDR3 DNA follows: TGTGCCAGCAGCCAAAATATCGAGAATGAGCAGTTCTTC. This gives the protein CASSQNIENEQFF. The chain combines TRBV11-3 with TRBJ2-7, with D unresolved. The last part of the DNA fits TRBJ2-1 better; the J call may be wrong. From germline, CDR1 is SGHNT and CDR2 YENEEA. CDR3 size: 13 residues.

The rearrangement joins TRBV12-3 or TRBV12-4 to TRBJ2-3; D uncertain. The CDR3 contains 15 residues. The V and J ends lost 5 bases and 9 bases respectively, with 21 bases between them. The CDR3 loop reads CASSHALRATNTQYF. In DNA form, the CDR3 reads TGTGCCAGCAGTCATGCGCTGCGAGCCACAAACACGCAGTATTTT.

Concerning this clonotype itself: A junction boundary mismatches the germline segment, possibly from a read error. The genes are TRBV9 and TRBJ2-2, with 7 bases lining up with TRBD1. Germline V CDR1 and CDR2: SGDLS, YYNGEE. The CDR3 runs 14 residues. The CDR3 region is CASSLTGNAGELFF. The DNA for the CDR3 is TGTGCCAGCAGCCTGACAGGGAACGCCGGGGAGCTGTTTTTT.

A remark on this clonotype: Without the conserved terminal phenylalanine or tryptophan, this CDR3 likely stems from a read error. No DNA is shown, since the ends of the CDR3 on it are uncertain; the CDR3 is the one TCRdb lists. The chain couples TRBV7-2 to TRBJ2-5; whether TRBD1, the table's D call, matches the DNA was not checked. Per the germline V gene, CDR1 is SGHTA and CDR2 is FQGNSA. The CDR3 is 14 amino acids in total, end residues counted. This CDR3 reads CASSLTGNVETRLS.

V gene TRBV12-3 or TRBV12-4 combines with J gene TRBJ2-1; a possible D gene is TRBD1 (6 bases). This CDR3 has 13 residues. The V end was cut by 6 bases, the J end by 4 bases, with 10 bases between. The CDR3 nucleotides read TGTGCCAGCAGGGCACAGGGTTACAATGAGCAGTTCTTC. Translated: CASRAQGYNEQFF.

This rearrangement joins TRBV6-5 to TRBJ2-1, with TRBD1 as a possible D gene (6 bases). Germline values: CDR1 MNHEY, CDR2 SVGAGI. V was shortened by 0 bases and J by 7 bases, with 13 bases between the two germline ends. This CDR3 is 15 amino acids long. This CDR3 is CASSYSASQGNEQFF. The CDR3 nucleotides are TGTGCCAGCAGTTACTCGGCTAGCCAGGGGAATGAGCAGTTCTTC.

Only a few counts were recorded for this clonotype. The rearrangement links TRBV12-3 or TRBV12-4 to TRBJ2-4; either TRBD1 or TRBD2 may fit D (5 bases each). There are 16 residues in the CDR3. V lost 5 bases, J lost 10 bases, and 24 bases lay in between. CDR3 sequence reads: CASSTTGLGAKDIQYF. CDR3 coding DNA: TGTGCCAGCAGTACTACGGGGCTGGGAGCCAAAGATATTCAGTACTTC.

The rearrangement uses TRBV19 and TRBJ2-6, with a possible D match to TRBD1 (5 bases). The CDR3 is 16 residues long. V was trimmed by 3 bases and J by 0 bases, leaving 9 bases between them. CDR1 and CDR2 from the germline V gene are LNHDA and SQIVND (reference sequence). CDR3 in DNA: TGTGCCAGTAGTATGGGGCAGGCCTCTGGGGCCAACGTCCTGACTTTC. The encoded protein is CASSMGQASGANVLTF.

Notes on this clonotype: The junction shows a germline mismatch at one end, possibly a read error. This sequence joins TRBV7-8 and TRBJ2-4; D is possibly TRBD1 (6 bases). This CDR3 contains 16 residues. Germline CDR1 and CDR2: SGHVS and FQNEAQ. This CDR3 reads CASSNLGLGARDMQYF. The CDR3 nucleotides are TGTGCCAGCAGCAACCTAGGGCTGGGGGCCAGAGACATGCAGTACTTC. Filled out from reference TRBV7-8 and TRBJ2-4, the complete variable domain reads GAGVSQSPRYKVAKRGQDVALRCDPISGHVSLFWYQQALGQGPEFLTYFQNEAQLDKSGLPSDRFFAERPEGSVSTLKIQRTQQEDSAVYLCASSNLGLGARDMQYFGAGTRLSVL.

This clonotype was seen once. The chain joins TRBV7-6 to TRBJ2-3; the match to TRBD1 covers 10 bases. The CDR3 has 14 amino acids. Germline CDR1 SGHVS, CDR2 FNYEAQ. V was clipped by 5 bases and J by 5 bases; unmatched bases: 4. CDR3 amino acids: CASSVDRGRDTQYF. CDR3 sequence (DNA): TGTGCCAGCAGCGTAGACAGGGGGCGAGATACGCAGTATTTT.

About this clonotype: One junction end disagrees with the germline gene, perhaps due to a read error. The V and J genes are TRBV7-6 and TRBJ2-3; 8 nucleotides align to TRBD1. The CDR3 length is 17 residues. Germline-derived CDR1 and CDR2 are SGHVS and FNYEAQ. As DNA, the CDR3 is TGTGCCAGCAGCCCTTTCCGGGGACCGGCCCGACAGGGGACGCAGTATTTC. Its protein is CASSPFRGPARQGTQYF.

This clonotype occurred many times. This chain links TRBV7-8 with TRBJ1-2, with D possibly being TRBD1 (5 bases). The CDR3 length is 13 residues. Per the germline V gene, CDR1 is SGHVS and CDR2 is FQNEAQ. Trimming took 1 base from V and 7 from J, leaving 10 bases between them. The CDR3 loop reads CASSLGGGTGYTF. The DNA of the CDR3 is TGTGCCAGCAGCTTAGGCGGGGGTACTGGCTACACCTTC.

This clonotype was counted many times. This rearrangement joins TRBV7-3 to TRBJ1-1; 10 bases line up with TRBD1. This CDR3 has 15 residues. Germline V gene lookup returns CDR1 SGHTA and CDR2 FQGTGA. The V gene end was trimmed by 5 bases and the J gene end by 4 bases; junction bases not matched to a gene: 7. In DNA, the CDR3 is TGTGCCAGCAGCCCCGGGACAGGGGTAGGCACTGAAGCTTTCTTT. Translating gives CASSPGTGVGTEAFF.

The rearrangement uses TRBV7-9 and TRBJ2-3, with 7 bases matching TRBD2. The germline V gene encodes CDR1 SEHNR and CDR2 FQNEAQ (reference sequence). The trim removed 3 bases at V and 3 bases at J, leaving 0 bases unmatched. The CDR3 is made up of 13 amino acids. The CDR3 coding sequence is TGTGCCAGCAGCTTCGGGGGGACAGATACGCAGTATTTT. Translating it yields CASSFGGTDTQYF. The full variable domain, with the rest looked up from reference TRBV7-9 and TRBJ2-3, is DTGVSQNPRHKITKRGQNVTFRCDPISEHNRLYWYRQTLGQGPEFLTYFQNEAQLEKSRLLSDRFSAERPKGSFSTLEIQRTEQGDSAMYLCASSFGGTDTQYFGPGTRLTVL.

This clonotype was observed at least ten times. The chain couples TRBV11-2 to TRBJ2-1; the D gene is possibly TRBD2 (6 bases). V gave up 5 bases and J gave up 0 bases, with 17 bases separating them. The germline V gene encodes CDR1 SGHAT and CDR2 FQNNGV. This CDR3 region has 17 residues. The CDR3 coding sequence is TGTGCCAGCAGCCCTCAGAGCGTCGGGAGCTCCTACAATGAGCAGTTCTTC. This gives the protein CASSPQSVGSSYNEQFF.

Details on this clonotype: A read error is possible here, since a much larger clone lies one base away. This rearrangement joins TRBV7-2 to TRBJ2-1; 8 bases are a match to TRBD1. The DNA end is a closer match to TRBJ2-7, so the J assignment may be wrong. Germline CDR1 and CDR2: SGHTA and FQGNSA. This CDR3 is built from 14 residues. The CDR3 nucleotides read TGTGCCAGCAGCGGGTGGACAGGGTACAATGAGCAGTACTTC. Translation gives CASSGWTGYNEQYF.

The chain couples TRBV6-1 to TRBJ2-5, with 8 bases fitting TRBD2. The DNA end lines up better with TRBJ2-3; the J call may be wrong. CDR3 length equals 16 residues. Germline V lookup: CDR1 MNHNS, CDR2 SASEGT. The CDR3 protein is CASSRNGGGGAETQYF. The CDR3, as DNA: TGTGCCAGCAGTCGCAACGGGGGGGGCGGGGCAGAGACCCAGTATTTT.

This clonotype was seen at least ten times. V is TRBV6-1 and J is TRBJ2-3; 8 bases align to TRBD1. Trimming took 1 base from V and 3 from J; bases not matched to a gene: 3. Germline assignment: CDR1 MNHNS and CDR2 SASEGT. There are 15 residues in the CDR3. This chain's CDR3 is CASSEVDRGTDTQYF. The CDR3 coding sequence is TGTGCCAGCAGTGAAGTCGACAGGGGTACAGATACGCAGTATTTT.

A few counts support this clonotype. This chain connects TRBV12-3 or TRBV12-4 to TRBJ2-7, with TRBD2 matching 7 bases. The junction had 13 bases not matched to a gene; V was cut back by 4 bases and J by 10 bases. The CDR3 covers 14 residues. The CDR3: CASSSQRGKESQYF. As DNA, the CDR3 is TGTGCCAGCAGTTCGCAGCGGGGAAAAGAGAGCCAGTACTTC.